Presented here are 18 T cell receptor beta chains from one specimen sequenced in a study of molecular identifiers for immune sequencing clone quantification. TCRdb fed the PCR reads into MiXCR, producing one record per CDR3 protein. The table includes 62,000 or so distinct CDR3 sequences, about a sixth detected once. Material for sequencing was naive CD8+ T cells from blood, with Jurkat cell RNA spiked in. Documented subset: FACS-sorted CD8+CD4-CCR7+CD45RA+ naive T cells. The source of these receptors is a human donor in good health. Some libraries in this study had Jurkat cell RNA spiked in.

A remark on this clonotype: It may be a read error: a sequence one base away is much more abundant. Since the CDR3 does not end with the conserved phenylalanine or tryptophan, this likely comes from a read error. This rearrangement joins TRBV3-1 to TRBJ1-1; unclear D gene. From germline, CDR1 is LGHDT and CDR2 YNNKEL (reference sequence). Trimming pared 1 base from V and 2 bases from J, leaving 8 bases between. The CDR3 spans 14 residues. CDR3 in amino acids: CASSQVSVNTEAFL. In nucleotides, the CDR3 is TGTGCCAGCAGCCAAGTCTCTGTCAACACTGAAGCTTTCCTT.

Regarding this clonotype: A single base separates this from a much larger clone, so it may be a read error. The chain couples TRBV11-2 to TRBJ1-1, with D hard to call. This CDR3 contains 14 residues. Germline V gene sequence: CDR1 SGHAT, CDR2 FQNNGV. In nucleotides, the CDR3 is TGTGCCAGCAGTTATAACGCCTTGAACGCTGAAGCTTTCTTT. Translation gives CASSYNALNAEAFF.

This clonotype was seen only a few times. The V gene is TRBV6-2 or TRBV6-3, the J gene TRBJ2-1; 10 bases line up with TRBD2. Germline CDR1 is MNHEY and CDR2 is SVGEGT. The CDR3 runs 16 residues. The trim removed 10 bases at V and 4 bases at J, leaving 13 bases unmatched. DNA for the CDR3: TGTGCCACCAAAACGCCACTAGCGGGATCTTACAATGAGCAGTTCTTC. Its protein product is CATKTPLAGSYNEQFF.

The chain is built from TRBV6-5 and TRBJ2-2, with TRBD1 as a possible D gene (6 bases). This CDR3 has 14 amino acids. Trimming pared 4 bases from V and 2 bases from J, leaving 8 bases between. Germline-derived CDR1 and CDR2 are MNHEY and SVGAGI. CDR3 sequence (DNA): TGTGCCAGCAGTTGGGGACAAAACACCGGGGAGCTGTTTTTT. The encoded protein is CASSWGQNTGELFF.

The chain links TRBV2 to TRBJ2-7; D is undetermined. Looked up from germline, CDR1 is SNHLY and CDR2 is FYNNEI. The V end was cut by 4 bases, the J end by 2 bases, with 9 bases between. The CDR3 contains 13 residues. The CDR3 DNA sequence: TGTGCCAGCAGTGGGATCATCACCTACGAGCAGTACTTC. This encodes CASSGIITYEQYF. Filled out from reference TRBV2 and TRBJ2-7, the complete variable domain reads EPEVTQTPSHQVTQMGQEVILRCVPISNHLYFYWYRQILGQKVEFLVSFYNNEISEKSEIFDDQFSVERPDGSNFTLKIRSTKLEDSAMYFCASSGIITYEQYFGPGTRLTVT.

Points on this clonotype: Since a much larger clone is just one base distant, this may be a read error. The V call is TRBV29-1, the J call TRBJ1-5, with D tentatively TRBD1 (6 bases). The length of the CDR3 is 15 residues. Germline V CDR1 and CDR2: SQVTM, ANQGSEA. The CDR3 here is CSVLGAGRSNRPQHF. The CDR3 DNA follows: TGCAGCGTTTTGGGGGCAGGAAGGAGCAATCGGCCCCAGCATTTT.

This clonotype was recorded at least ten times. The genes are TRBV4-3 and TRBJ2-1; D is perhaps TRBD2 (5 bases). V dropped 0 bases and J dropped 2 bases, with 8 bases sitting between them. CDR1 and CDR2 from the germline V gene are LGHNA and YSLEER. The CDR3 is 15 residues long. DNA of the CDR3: TGCGCCAGCAGCCAAGATTCGGGAACCTACAATGAGCAGTTCTTC. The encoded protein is CASSQDSGTYNEQFF.

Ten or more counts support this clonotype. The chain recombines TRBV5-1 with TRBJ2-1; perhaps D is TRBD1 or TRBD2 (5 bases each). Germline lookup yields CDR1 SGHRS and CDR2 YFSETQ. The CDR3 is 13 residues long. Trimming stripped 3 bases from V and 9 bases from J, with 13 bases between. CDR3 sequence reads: CASSYGTGPEQFF. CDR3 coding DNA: TGCGCCAGCAGCTATGGGACCGGTCCTGAGCAGTTCTTC.

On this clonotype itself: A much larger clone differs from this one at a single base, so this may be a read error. The DNA for the CDR3 is TGTGCCAGCAGCGATGAACAGGGGGGTTTTTATGGCTACGCCTTC. Translation gives CASSDEQGGFYGYAF. V gene TRBV11-2 combines with J gene TRBJ1-2; 8 positions match TRBD1. Per germline, CDR1 SGHAT and CDR2 FQNNGV. The CDR3 length is 15 residues.

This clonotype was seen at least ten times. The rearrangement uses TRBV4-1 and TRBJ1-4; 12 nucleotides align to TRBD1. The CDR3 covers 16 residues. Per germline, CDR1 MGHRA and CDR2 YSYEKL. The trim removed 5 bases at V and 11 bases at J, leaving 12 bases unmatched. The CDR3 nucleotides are TGCGCCAGCAGCGGGGACGAGGGACAGGGGGCTAGGAAACTGTTTTTT. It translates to CASSGDEGQGARKLFF.

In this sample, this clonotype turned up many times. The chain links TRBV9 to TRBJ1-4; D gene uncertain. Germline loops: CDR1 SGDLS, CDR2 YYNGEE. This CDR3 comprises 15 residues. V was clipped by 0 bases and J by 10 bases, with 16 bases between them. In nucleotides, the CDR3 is TGTGCCAGCAGCGTAGGTGGGCCGGCGGACGGAAAACTGTTTTTT. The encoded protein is CASSVGGPADGKLFF.

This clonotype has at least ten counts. Written as DNA, the CDR3 is TGTGCCAGCAGCCCCTCAAACACAGATACGCAGTATTTT. Amino acid sequence: CASSPSNTDTQYF. The chain employs TRBV7-9 and TRBJ2-3; no reliable D call. Germline lookup yields CDR1 SEHNR and CDR2 FQNEAQ (reference sequence). CDR3 length equals 13 residues. Trimming removed 5 bases from V and 2 bases from J, with 8 bases in between.

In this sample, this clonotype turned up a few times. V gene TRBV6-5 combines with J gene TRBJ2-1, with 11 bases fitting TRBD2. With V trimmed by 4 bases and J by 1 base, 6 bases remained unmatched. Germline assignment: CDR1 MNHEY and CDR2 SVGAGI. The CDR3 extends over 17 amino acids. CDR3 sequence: CASSLASGRLSYNEQFF. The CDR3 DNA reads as TGTGCCAGCAGTTTGGCTAGCGGGAGGTTATCCTACAATGAGCAGTTCTTC.

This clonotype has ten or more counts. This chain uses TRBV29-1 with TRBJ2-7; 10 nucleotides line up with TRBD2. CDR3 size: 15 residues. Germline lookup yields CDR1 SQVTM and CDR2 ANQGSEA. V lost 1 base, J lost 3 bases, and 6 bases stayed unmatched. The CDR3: CSVEGTSGRNYEQYF. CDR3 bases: TGCAGCGTTGAAGGGACTAGCGGTAGAAACTACGAGCAGTACTTC.

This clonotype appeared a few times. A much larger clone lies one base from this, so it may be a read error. The DNA for the CDR3 is TGCGCCAGCAGCCAAGTGATTCCAGCGGGAGGATCCGGGGAGCTGTTTTTT. It encodes CASSQVIPAGGSGELFF. The rearrangement links TRBV4-1 to TRBJ2-2; 9 nucleotides agree with TRBD2. CDR3 length equals 17 residues. Germline lookup yields CDR1 MGHRA and CDR2 YSYEKL. V lost 1 base and J lost 6; bases outside the gene matches: 9.

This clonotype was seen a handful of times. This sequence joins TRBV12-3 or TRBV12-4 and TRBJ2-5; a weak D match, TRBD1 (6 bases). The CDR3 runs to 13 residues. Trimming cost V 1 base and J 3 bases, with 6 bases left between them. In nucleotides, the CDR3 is TGTGCCAGCAGTTTAGGGACAGAAGAGACCCAGTACTTC. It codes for CASSLGTEETQYF.

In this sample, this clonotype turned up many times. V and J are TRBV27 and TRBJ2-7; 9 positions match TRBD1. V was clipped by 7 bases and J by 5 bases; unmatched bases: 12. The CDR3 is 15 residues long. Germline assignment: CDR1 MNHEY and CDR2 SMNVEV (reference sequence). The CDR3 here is CASTPKTGGRDEQYF. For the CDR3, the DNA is TGTGCCAGCACCCCGAAGACAGGGGGAAGGGACGAGCAGTACTTC.

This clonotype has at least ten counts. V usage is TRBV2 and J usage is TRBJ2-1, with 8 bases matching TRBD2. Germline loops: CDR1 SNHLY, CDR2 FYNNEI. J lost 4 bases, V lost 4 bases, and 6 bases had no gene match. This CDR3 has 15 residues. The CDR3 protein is CASSGQRELYNEQFF. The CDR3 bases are TGTGCCAGCAGTGGGCAGCGGGAGCTTTACAATGAGCAGTTCTTC.